In this sample, the clone carrying this T cell receptor (beta chain) turned up a few times. Antigen: not known. CDR3 size: 14 residues. The germline V gene has CDR1 SGHDT and CDR2 YYEEEE. V lost 1 base and J 4 bases, leaving 11 bases between the germline ends. This entry is derived from a study of regulatory T cells in long-lasting Graves disease. According to the study, TCR beta libraries were built with iRepertoire HTBI primers and CDR3-region Arm-PCR. From the multiplex PCR reads, TCRdb called clonotypes with MiXCR, one entry per CDR3 protein. The sample lists approximately 400,000 distinct CDR3 sequences, about 20% seen once, with about 26% in the top ten. Time point meaning: persistent/refractory GD, antithyroid drugs over 5 years with positive TRAb. With RNA extracted from PBMCs as input, the TCR library was made. Overall study results and limits: Accuracy could have been hurt by small sample size. TRBV28, TRBJ1-2 and TRBJ2-5 were favored in persistent disease.

The chain joins TRBV5-6 to TRBJ1-2; D gene uncertain. This clonotype was obtained from a female donor with Graves disease. Sequenced material: peripheral blood mononuclear cells (PBMCs), taken when the disease was refractory, from a patient treated with antithyroid drugs. CDR3 loop: CASSLITLGYGYTF. The CDR3 coding sequence is TGTGCCAGCAGCTTGATCACCCTCGGCTATGGCTACACCTTC.